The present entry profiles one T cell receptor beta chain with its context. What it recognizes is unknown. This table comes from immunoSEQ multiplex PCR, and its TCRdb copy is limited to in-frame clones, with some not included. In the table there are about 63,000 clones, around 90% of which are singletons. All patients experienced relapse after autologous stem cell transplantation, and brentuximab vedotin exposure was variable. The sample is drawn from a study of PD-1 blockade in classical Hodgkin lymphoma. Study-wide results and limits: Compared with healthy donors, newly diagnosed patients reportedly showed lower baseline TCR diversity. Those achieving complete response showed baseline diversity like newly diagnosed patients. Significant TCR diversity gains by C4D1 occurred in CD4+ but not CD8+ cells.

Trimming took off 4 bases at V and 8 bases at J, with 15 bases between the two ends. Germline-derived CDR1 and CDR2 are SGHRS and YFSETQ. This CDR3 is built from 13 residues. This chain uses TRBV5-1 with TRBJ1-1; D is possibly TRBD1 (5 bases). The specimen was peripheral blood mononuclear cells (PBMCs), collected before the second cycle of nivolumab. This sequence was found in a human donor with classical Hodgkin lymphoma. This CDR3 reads CASSHWGINEAFF. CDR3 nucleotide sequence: TGCGCCAGCAGCCATTGGGGGATTAACGAAGCTTTCTTT.